What follows describes a single T cell receptor beta chain. Its antigen is currently unknown. The data were taken from a study of shared clonotypes between healthy human individuals. Study conclusions and caveats: Only a few donors were included, so the genetic and exposure-history diversity represented was limited.

This CDR3 is 11 amino acids long. CDR1 and CDR2 from the germline V gene are MDHEN and SYDVKM. V gave up 3 bases and J gave up 7 bases, with 7 bases separating them. TCRdb's table, derived via immunoSEQ multiplex PCR, lists solely in-frame clones and lacks some. The sample lists more than 2,000,000 clones; 85% to 95% were seen once. The source of this sequence is a man in his late teens or twenties in good health. Some clones in this sample may be carry-over from other donors' samples. The sample comprised naive CD4+ T cells from PBMCs. Subset: CD45RA+ positively selected. V gene TRBV28 combines with J gene TRBJ2-7; the D is unclear. The CDR3 is CASSFVSEQYF. The CDR3 DNA reads TGTGCCAGCAGTTTTGTGTCTGAGCAGTACTTC.